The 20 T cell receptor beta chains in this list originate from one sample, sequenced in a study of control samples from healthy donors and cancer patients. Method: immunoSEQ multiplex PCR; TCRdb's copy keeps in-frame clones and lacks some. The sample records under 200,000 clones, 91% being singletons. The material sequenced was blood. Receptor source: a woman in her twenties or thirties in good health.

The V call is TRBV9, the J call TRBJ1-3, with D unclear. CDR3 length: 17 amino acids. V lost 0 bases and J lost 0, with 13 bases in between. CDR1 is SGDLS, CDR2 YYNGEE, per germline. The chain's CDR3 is CASSVAHMHSSGNTIYF. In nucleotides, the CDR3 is TGTGCCAGCAGCGTAGCTCACATGCACTCCTCTGGAAACACCATATATTTT.

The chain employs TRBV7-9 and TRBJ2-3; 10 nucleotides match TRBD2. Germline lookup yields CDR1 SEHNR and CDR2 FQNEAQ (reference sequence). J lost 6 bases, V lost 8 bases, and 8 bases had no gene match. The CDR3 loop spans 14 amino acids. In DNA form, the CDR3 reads TGTGCCAGCGCTCAGCGGGGGGGATACGATACGCAGTATTTT. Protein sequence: CASAQRGGYDTQYF.

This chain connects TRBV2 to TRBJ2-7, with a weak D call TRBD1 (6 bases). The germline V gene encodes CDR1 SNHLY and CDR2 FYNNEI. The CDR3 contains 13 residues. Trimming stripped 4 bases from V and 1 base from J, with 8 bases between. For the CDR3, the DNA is TGTGCCAGCAGTGCCCAGGGGTCCTACGAGCAGTACTTC. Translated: CASSAQGSYEQYF.

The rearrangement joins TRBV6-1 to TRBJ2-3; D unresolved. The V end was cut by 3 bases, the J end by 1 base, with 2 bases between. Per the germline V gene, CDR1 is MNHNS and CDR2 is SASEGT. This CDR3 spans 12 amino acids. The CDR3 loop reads CASSERTDTQYF. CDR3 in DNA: TGTGCCAGCAGTGAGCGCACAGATACGCAGTATTTT.

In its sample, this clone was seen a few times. The CDR3 DNA follows: TGTGCCACCAGCAAAGAGGGGACCAGTAATGAAAAACTGTTTTTT. Amino acids: CATSKEGTSNEKLFF. The J gene is TRBJ1-4, the V gene TRBV15; TRBD1 might be the D (5 bases). The ends were cut back, 4 bases at V and 4 bases at J, with 13 bases in the middle. Looked up from germline, CDR1 is LNHNV and CDR2 is YYDKDF (reference sequence). This CDR3 region has 15 residues.

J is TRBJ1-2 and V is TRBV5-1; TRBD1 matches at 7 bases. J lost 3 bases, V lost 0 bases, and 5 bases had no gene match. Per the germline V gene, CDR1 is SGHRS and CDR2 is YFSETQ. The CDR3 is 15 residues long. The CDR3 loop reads CASSLAGTGDYGYTF. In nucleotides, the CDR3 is TGCGCCAGCAGCTTGGCGGGAACAGGGGACTATGGCTACACCTTC.

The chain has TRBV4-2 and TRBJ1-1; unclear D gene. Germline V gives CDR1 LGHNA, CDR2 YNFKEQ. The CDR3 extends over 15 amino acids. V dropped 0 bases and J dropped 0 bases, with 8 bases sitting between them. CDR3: CASSQDPGMNTEAFF. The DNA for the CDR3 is TGTGCCAGCAGCCAAGATCCGGGCATGAACACTGAAGCTTTCTTT.

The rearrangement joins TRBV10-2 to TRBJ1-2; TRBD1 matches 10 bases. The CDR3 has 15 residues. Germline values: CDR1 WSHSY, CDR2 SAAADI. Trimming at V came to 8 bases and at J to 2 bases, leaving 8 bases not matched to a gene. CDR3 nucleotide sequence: TGCGCCAGCGGGGGACAGGGGTTTTTCAACTATGGCTACACCTTC. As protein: CASGGQGFFNYGYTF.

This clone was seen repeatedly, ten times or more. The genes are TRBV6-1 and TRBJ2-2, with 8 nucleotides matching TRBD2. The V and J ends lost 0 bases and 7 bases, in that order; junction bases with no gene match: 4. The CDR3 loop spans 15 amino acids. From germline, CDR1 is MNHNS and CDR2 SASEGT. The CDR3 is CASSEAAGGVGELFF. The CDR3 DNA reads TGTGCCAGCAGTGAAGCCGCGGGAGGTGTCGGGGAGCTGTTTTTT.

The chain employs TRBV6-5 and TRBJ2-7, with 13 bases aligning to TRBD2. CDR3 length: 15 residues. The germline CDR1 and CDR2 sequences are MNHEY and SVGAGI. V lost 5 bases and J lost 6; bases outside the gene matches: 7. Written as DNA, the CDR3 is TGTGCCAGCAGTACCGGGACTAGCGGGGTGAGCGAGCAGTACTTC. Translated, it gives CASSTGTSGVSEQYF.

The CDR3 spells CASRFTGGTGELFF. The CDR3 nucleotides are TGTGCCAGCAGATTCACAGGGGGAACCGGGGAGCTGTTTTTT. The rearrangement uses TRBV11-2 and TRBJ2-2; 8 bases line up with TRBD1. There are 14 residues in the CDR3. The germline V gene has CDR1 SGHAT and CDR2 FQNNGV. J gave up 5 bases and V 6 bases, and 5 bases lay outside the gene matches.

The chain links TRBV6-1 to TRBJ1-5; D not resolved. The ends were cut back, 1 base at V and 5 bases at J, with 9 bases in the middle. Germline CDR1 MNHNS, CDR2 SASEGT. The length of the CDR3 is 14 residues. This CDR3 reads CASSEGAFHQPQHF. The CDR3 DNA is TGTGCCAGCAGTGAAGGAGCGTTCCATCAGCCCCAGCATTTT.

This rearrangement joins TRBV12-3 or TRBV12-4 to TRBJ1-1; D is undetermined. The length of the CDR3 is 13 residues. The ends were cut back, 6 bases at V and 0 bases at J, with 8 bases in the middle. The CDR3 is CASRDVMNTEAFF. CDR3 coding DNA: TGTGCCAGCAGGGACGTCATGAACACTGAAGCTTTCTTT.

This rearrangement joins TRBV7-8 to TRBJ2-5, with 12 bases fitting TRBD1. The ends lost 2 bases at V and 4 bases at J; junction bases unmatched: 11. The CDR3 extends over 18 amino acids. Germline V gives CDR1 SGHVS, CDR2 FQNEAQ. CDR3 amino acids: CASSLWPGTGGFVETQYF. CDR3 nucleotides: TGTGCCAGCAGCTTATGGCCCGGGACAGGGGGCTTTGTAGAGACCCAGTACTTC.

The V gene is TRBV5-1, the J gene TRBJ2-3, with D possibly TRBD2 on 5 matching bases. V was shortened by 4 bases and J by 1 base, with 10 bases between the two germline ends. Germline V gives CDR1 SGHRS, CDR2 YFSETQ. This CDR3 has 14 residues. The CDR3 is CASSADFRTDTQYF. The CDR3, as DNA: TGCGCCAGCAGCGCGGACTTCCGCACAGATACGCAGTATTTT.

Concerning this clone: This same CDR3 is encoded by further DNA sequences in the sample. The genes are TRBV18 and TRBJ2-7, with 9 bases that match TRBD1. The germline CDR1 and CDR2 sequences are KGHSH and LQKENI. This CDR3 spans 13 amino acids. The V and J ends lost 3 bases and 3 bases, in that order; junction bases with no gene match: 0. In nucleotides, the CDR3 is TGTGCCAGCTCACCGACAGGGGGCTACGAGCAGTACTTC. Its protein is CASSPTGGYEQYF.

The CDR3 DNA follows: TGCGCCAGCAGCCAAGAAAGGGACAGGGGGTATGGCTACACCTTC. Amino acid sequence: CASSQERDRGYGYTF. This chain joins TRBV4-1 and TRBJ1-2; TRBD1 matches at 11 bases. Per the germline V gene, CDR1 is MGHRA and CDR2 is YSYEKL. With V trimmed by 0 bases and J by 5 bases, 2 bases remained unmatched. The CDR3 contains 15 residues.

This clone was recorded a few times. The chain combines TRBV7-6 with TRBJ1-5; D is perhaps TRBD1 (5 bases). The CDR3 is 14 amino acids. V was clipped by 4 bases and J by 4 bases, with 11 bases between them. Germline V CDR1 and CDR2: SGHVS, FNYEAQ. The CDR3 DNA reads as TGTGCCAGCAGCTCTGGGACGGGGAATCAGCCCCAGCATTTT. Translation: CASSSGTGNQPQHF.

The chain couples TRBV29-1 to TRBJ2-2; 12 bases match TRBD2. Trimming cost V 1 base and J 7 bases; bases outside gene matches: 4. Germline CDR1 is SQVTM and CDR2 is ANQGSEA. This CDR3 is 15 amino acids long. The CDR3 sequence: CSVEGSSGRGGELFF. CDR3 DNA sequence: TGCAGCGTTGAAGGGTCTAGCGGGAGGGGCGGGGAGCTGTTTTTT.

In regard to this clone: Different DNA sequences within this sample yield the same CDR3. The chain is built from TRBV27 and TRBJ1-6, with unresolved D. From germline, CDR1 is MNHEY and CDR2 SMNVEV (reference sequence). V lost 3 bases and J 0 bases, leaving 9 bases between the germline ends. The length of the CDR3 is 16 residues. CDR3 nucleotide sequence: TGTGCCAGCAGTTTGGATGCTAGCTCCTATAATTCACCCCTCCACTTT. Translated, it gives CASSLDASSYNSPLHF.